Presented here are 26 T cell receptor beta chains from one specimen sequenced in a study of radiotherapy plus CTLA-4 blockade in lung cancer. The data were produced by immunoSEQ multiplex PCR, yet TCRdb's version contains in-frame clones alone and is incomplete. The sample has about 50,000 clones, about 85% seen once. Specimen: peripheral blood, collected from a patient treated with radiotherapy plus ipilimumab. Receptors originate from a human donor with non-small cell lung cancer whose response to radiotherapy plus ipilimumab could not be evaluated.

In the case of this clone: Other DNA sequences from this sample encode an identical CDR3 as well. The chain links TRBV2 to TRBJ2-4; 9 bases are shared with TRBD2. The CDR3 totals 19 residues. In germline, CDR1 is SNHLY, CDR2 FYNNEI. V shed 4 bases and J 0 bases; nucleotides not matched to a gene: 13. The CDR3 loop is CASSVLLAGSSGAKNIQYF. The CDR3 DNA reads as TGTGCCAGCAGTGTCCTTCTAGCGGGATCCTCAGGAGCCAAAAACATTCAGTACTTC. The whole variable domain, filled in from reference TRBV2 and TRBJ2-4, reads EPEVTQTPSHQVTQMGQEVILRCVPISNHLYFYWYRQILGQKVEFLVSFYNNEISEKSEIFDDQFSVERPDGSNFTLKIRSTKLEDSAMYFCASSVLLAGSSGAKNIQYFGAGTRLSVL.

The CDR3 is CASSVLASGTTDTQYF. In nucleotides, the CDR3 is TGTGCCAGCAGCGTCTTAGCTAGCGGGACCACAGATACGCAGTATTTT. The V and J genes are TRBV9 and TRBJ2-3; 9 bases line up with TRBD2. Trimming at V came to 2 bases and at J to 2 bases, leaving 6 bases not matched to a gene. CDR1 is SGDLS and CDR2 is YYNGEE in the germline V gene. The CDR3 is made up of 16 amino acids.

The chain carries TRBV7-2 and TRBJ1-1; the D is unclear. Trimming took off 3 bases at V and 1 base at J, with 6 bases between the two ends. Germline V lookup: CDR1 SGHTA, CDR2 FQGNSA. The CDR3 has 13 amino acids. The chain's CDR3 is CASSLRQNTEAFF. CDR3 DNA: TGTGCCAGCAGCTTGAGACAGAACACTGAAGCTTTCTTT.

The chain carries TRBV14 and TRBJ2-3; D might be TRBD1 (5 bases). V shed 0 bases and J shed 5 bases, with 9 bases lying between them. CDR1 and CDR2 from the germline V gene are SGHDN and FVKESK. The CDR3 is 14 residues long. The CDR3 protein is CASSQELGRDTQYF. For the CDR3, the DNA is TGTGCCAGCAGCCAAGAGCTGGGGCGAGATACGCAGTATTTT.

The genes are TRBV5-1 and TRBJ2-3; TRBD1 might be the D (6 bases). Between the trimmed V and J ends, which lost 2 bases and 0 bases, there was a span of 10 bases. The CDR3 totals 15 residues. From germline, CDR1 is SGHRS and CDR2 YFSETQ. The DNA of the CDR3 is TGCGCCAGCAGCTTATTCGGACAGAGCACAGATACGCAGTATTTT. Protein sequence: CASSLFGQSTDTQYF.

The chain combines TRBV30 with TRBJ1-2, with D uncertain. CDR3 size: 13 residues. Germline V lookup: CDR1 GTSNPN, CDR2 SVGIG (reference sequence). Trimming left V 8 bases short and J 4 bases short, with 17 bases between. The CDR3 bases are TGTGCCAGCGCCTCCGCAGTTTCCTATGGCTACACCTTC. Its protein product is CASASAVSYGYTF.

This clone showed up just a few times. The chain links TRBV7-2 to TRBJ1-3; tentative D call: TRBD1 (6 bases). Trimming shortened V by 5 bases and J by 0 bases, and 17 bases separated the two germline ends. The germline V gene encodes CDR1 SGHTA and CDR2 FQGNSA. This CDR3 is built from 17 residues. The chain's CDR3 is CASSPPTGTISGNTIYF. CDR3 DNA sequence: TGTGCCAGCAGCCCCCCCACAGGGACGATCTCTGGAAACACCATATATTTT.

The chain joins TRBV28 to TRBJ1-3, with a weak D call TRBD1 (6 bases). The CDR3 runs to 15 residues. Germline V gives CDR1 MDHEN, CDR2 SYDVKM. The V and J ends lost 5 bases and 0 bases respectively, with 11 bases between them. The CDR3 protein is CASSGGDSSGNTIYF. DNA for the CDR3: TGTGCCAGCAGTGGGGGCGATAGCTCTGGAAACACCATATATTTT.

This clone was observed a few times. The rearrangement uses TRBV7-2 and TRBJ1-2, with a tentative D call TRBD1 (5 bases). Trimming pared 5 bases from V and 0 bases from J, leaving 16 bases between. CDR3 size: 16 residues. CDR1 and CDR2 (germline): SGHTA, FQGNSA. The CDR3 spells CASSDFKGQANYGYTF. The CDR3 nucleotides read TGTGCCAGCAGCGATTTTAAGGGGCAAGCTAACTATGGCTACACCTTC.

This chain links TRBV2 with TRBJ1-2; the D gene is possibly TRBD1 (6 bases). V was shortened by 7 bases and J by 5 bases, with 17 bases between the two germline ends. The CDR3 runs to 14 residues. Per germline, CDR1 SNHLY and CDR2 FYNNEI. The CDR3 loop reads CASIPVIQGYGYTF. CDR3 DNA sequence: TGTGCCAGCATTCCCGTCATACAGGGTTATGGCTACACCTTC.

The genes are TRBV2 and TRBJ1-5, with D possibly matching TRBD1 (5 bases). V lost 3 bases, J lost 9 bases, and 21 bases lay in between. The CDR3 consists of 16 residues. Germline assignment: CDR1 SNHLY and CDR2 FYNNEI. Here the CDR3 reads CASSDSRQSMSRPQHF. The CDR3 DNA reads as TGTGCCAGCAGTGATTCGAGACAGTCGATGAGTCGGCCCCAGCATTTT.

The V and J genes are TRBV4-1 and TRBJ2-5; 9 bases map to TRBD1. The CDR3 sequence is 17 residues long. CDR1 and CDR2 (germline): MGHRA, YSYEKL. The V and J ends lost 3 bases and 2 bases, in that order; junction bases with no gene match: 10. The CDR3 here is CASSQGTQGARQETQYF. The DNA for the CDR3 is TGCGCCAGCAGCCAGGGGACACAGGGGGCGCGGCAAGAGACCCAGTACTTC.

The V gene is TRBV5-6, the J gene TRBJ2-7; 8 nucleotides match TRBD1. The germline gives CDR1 SGHDT, CDR2 YYEEEE. The length of the CDR3 is 16 residues. The trim removed 4 bases at V and 4 bases at J, leaving 13 bases unmatched. CDR3 in DNA: TGTGCCAGCAGCCTCGACAGGGGCCCGTCAACTTACGAGCAGTACTTC. Translating gives CASSLDRGPSTYEQYF. Supplemented by reference TRBV5-6 and TRBJ2-7, the full variable domain reads DAGVTQSPTHLIKTRGQQVTLRCSPKSGHDTVSWYQQALGQGPQFIFQYYEEEERQRGNFPDRFSGHQFPNYSSELNVNALLLGDSALYLCASSLDRGPSTYEQYFGPGTRLTVT.

The chain combines TRBV28 with TRBJ2-7, with D perhaps TRBD2 (5 bases). V dropped 5 bases and J dropped 7 bases, with 18 bases sitting between them. Germline V lookup: CDR1 MDHEN, CDR2 SYDVKM. The CDR3 runs to 14 residues. CDR3 nucleotide sequence: TGTGCCAGCAGTCCTCGCCCCCGGGGTAGGGAGCAGTACTTC. Amino acids: CASSPRPRGREQYF.

J is TRBJ2-7 and V is TRBV4-1; 8 nucleotides match TRBD2. The CDR3 length is 16 residues. The V gene end was trimmed by 3 bases and the J gene end by 6 bases; junction bases not matched to a gene: 13. From germline, CDR1 is MGHRA and CDR2 YSYEKL. CDR3 sequence (DNA): TGCGCCAGCAGCCAGTGGGTACGGGAGGGGAACGGCGAGCAGTACTTC. Protein sequence: CASSQWVREGNGEQYF.

V gene TRBV7-2 combines with J gene TRBJ2-5; no reliable D call. This CDR3 spans 13 amino acids. The germline gives CDR1 SGHTA, CDR2 FQGNSA. The ends were cut back, 0 bases at V and 6 bases at J, with 8 bases in the middle. The CDR3 coding sequence is TGTGCCAGCAGCTTAGCTGGTCAGAAGACCCAGTACTTC. Encoded protein: CASSLAGQKTQYF.

The chain links TRBV7-2 to TRBJ1-5; D possibly corresponds to TRBD1 (6 bases). Trimming took 5 bases from V and 4 from J, leaving 12 bases between them. The germline V gene has CDR1 SGHTA and CDR2 FQGNSA. CDR3 length equals 14 residues. This chain's CDR3 is CASSPQGMNQPQHF. Here the CDR3 DNA reads TGTGCCAGCAGCCCTCAGGGGATGAATCAGCCCCAGCATTTT.

This rearrangement joins TRBV7-2 to TRBJ1-5, with D unresolved. The CDR3 runs 13 residues. The germline V gene has CDR1 SGHTA and CDR2 FQGNSA. V lost 1 base and J lost 5, with 6 bases in between. CDR3 region: CASSLVRDQPQHF. DNA for the CDR3: TGTGCCAGCAGCTTAGTTAGAGATCAGCCCCAGCATTTT.

The chain has TRBV2 and TRBJ2-1, with 8 bases fitting TRBD2. V lost 0 bases and J lost 5; bases outside the gene matches: 9. The CDR3 totals 17 residues. Germline-derived CDR1 and CDR2 are SNHLY and FYNNEI. CDR3 in DNA: TGTGCCAGCAGTGAAGCGGTAGGCGGGGGGAATCACAATGAGCAGTTCTTC. Residues: CASSEAVGGGNHNEQFF.

There are a few counts of this clone. The chain recombines TRBV4-3 with TRBJ2-5; 11 positions match TRBD2. Germline CDR1 is LGHNA and CDR2 is YSLEER. CDR3 length equals 16 residues. With 4 bases clipped from V and 4 bases from J, the junction kept 8 bases outside the gene matches. The CDR3 here is CASSLSGRGGGETQYF. The CDR3 DNA sequence: TGCGCCAGCAGCCTTAGCGGGAGGGGTGGGGGAGAGACCCAGTACTTC.

The genes are TRBV19 and TRBJ2-3; 12 bases line up with TRBD2. This CDR3 is built from 16 residues. V lost 7 bases, J lost 0 bases, and 5 bases stayed unmatched. Germline loops: CDR1 LNHDA, CDR2 SQIVND (reference sequence). The CDR3 nucleotides read TGTGCCAGTACGCCTAGCGGGAGGGGGAGCACAGATACGCAGTATTTT. Its protein product is CASTPSGRGSTDTQYF. Based on the CDR3 plus reference TRBV19 and TRBJ2-3, the full variable domain is DGGITQSPKYLFRKEGQNVTLSCEQNLNHDAMYWYRQDPGQGLRLIYYSQIVNDFQKGDIAEGYSVSREKKESFPLTVTSAQKNPTAFYLCASTPSGRGSTDTQYFGPGTRLTVL.

This clone was seen more than once but under ten times. This chain uses TRBV6-1 with TRBJ1-3, with a possible D match to TRBD1 (5 bases). Germline V gene lookup returns CDR1 MNHNS and CDR2 SASEGT. The V end was cut by 1 base, the J end by 0 bases, with 10 bases between. The CDR3 sequence is 16 residues long. The CDR3 DNA follows: TGTGCCAGCAGTGAAGAGGGGCTAAGCTCTGGAAACACCATATATTTT. Amino acids: CASSEEGLSSGNTIYF.

This clone was seen only once. A junction end diverges from the germline sequence, so it may reflect a read error. This chain links TRBV7-7 with TRBJ2-2; D perhaps matches TRBD2 (6 bases). Germline-derived CDR1 and CDR2 are SSHAT and FNYEAQ (reference sequence). There are 16 residues in the CDR3. The chain's CDR3 is CASSLASGVDTGELFF. CDR3 nucleotide sequence: TGTGCTAGCAGCTTAGCATCGGGGGTAGACACCGGGGAGCTGTTTTTT.

This clone rates as medium-sized. The chain carries TRBV7-3 and TRBJ2-3; 8 bases fit TRBD2. There are 15 residues in the CDR3. J was trimmed by 5 bases and V by 5 bases; bases with no gene match: 9. The germline CDR1 and CDR2 sequences are SGHTA and FQGTGA. CDR3 in amino acids: CASSPMGLEEDTQYF. In nucleotides, the CDR3 is TGTGCCAGCAGCCCGATGGGACTAGAAGAAGATACGCAGTATTTT.

The chain carries TRBV23-1 and TRBJ1-3; D call uncertain. TRBV23-1 belongs to the ORF category, with a function that is uncertain. The V end lost 0 bases, the J end lost 0 bases, and 9 bases lay between the germline ends. The CDR3 extends over 16 amino acids. The DNA of the CDR3 is TGCGCCAGCAGTCAATCGCACGGTCACTCTGGAAACACCATATATTTT. Translating gives CASSQSHGHSGNTIYF.

Turning to this clone: At the DNA level, this CDR3 is encoded by other sequences in the same sample as well. The chain couples TRBV27 to TRBJ1-2; D is unresolved. Trimming pared 5 bases from V and 4 bases from J, leaving 20 bases between. Germline-derived CDR1 and CDR2 are MNHEY and SMNVEV (reference sequence). The CDR3 is made up of 16 amino acids. The CDR3 coding sequence is TGTGCCAGCAGTCCCCTGGCAGCGGTATTCTTCTATGGCTACACCTTC. As protein: CASSPLAAVFFYGYTF.